Shown below are 24 T cell receptor beta chains from a single sample sequenced in a study of T cell responses to AZD1222 COVID-19 vaccine. Here immunoSEQ multiplex PCR was the method, and the copy in TCRdb shows in-frame clones only, minus some. The sample lists 100,000 to 150,000 clones; around 90% were seen once. The sequencing here drew on peripheral blood, taken on day 0 of AZD1222 vaccination. These receptors were taken from an adult in good health.

This chain joins TRBV19 and TRBJ1-5; the D gene is possibly TRBD1 (5 bases). CDR1 LNHDA and CDR2 SQIVND come from the germline V gene (reference sequence). Trimming removed 5 bases from V and 1 base from J, with 12 bases in between. The CDR3 runs to 15 residues. The chain's CDR3 is CASSLWTSSNQPQHF. DNA for the CDR3: TGTGCCAGTAGTCTCTGGACATCCAGCAATCAGCCCCAGCATTTT.

CDR3 coding DNA: TGTGCCAGCAGTGAATCATACCTATACGAGCAGTACTTC. It specifies CASSESYLYEQYF. V usage is TRBV6-1 and J usage is TRBJ2-7; D is unresolved. Trimming cost V 2 bases and J 4 bases, with 9 bases left between them. The CDR3 extends over 13 amino acids. CDR1 and CDR2 (germline): MNHNS, SASEGT.

This clone was recorded a few times. The rearrangement uses TRBV11-3 and TRBJ2-2; unclear D gene. Trimming stripped 0 bases from V and 9 bases from J, with 11 bases between. Germline lookup yields CDR1 SGHNT and CDR2 YENEEA. CDR3 size: 14 residues. CDR3 sequence (DNA): TGTGCCAGCAGCTTAGACCCGTTTTCGCGGGAGCTGTTTTTT. As protein: CASSLDPFSRELFF.

J is TRBJ1-2 and V is TRBV9; no firm D call. V lost 4 bases and J lost 2, with 15 bases in between. This CDR3 comprises 15 residues. Germline CDR1 is SGDLS and CDR2 is YYNGEE. The CDR3 spells CASSHRGSANYGYTF. The CDR3 nucleotides read TGTGCCAGCAGCCATCGAGGGTCGGCGAACTATGGCTACACCTTC.

The V gene is TRBV19, the J gene TRBJ1-2; D gene unclear. Per the germline V gene, CDR1 is LNHDA and CDR2 is SQIVND (reference sequence). The CDR3 runs 17 residues. With 0 bases removed from V and 8 bases from J, the gap between germline ends came to 22 bases. The CDR3 spells CASSIELSTVLFQGYTF. The CDR3 DNA sequence: TGTGCCAGTAGTATAGAGCTATCCACCGTCCTCTTTCAGGGCTACACCTTC.

The J gene is TRBJ1-5, the V gene TRBV30, with D hard to call. This CDR3 contains 13 residues. Germline V gene lookup returns CDR1 GTSNPN and CDR2 SVGIG (reference sequence). V gave up 0 bases and J gave up 3 bases, with 6 bases separating them. As DNA, the CDR3 is TGTGCCTGGAGTGTACAACACAATCAGCCCCAGCATTTT. Residues: CAWSVQHNQPQHF.

CDR3 coding DNA: TGTGCCAGCAGCCAAGATCGCTGGGTCGAGCAGTTCTTC. The encoded protein is CASSQDRWVEQFF. This rearrangement joins TRBV3-1 (or the pseudogene TRBV3-2) to TRBJ2-1, with unresolved D. This CDR3 is 13 amino acids long. Germline V gene sequence: CDR1 LGHDT, CDR2 YNNKEL (reference sequence). V shed 0 bases and J shed 10 bases, with 10 bases lying between them.

The gene calls are TRBV12-3 or TRBV12-4 and TRBJ1-2; D uncertain. This CDR3 has 9 residues. Between the trimmed V and J ends, which lost 8 bases and 4 bases, there was a span of 2 bases. CDR3 amino acids: CASGYGYTF. The CDR3 DNA is TGTGCCAGCGGCTATGGCTACACCTTC.

The chain has TRBV9 and TRBJ2-3; perhaps D is TRBD1 or TRBD2 (7 bases each). Germline V gene sequence: CDR1 SGDLS, CDR2 YYNGEE. The V and J ends lost 4 bases and 2 bases respectively, with 14 bases between them. The CDR3 has 15 amino acids. CDR3 DNA: TGTGCCAGCAGCTCAGCGGGACAGATCACAGATACGCAGTATTTT. It is translated as CASSSAGQITDTQYF.

V and J are TRBV19 and TRBJ1-5; perhaps TRBD1 as D (6 bases). Trimming took off 1 base at V and 0 bases at J, with 7 bases between the two ends. The V gene's germline CDR1 is LNHDA and CDR2 SQIVND (reference sequence). CDR3 length equals 15 residues. The CDR3 DNA reads as TGTGCCAGTAGTATAGCAGGGGATAGCAATCAGCCCCAGCATTTT. It translates to CASSIAGDSNQPQHF. The whole variable domain, remainder taken from reference TRBV19 and TRBJ1-5, is DGGITQSPKYLFRKEGQNVTLSCEQNLNHDAMYWYRQDPGQGLRLIYYSQIVNDFQKGDIAEGYSVSREKKESFPLTVTSAQKNPTAFYLCASSIAGDSNQPQHFGDGTRLSIL.

This chain links TRBV7-9 with TRBJ2-7; possible D gene TRBD2, 6 bases. Trimming cost V 1 base and J 7 bases, with 14 bases left between them. CDR1 and CDR2 (germline): SEHNR, FQNEAQ (reference sequence). This CDR3 is built from 14 residues. The CDR3 region has the DNA TGTGCCAGCAGCTTAGAGCAGGGTGCGGGGGAGCAGTACTTC. Translated: CASSLEQGAGEQYF.

The J gene is TRBJ2-5, the V gene TRBV5-1; TRBD2 matches 9 bases. The CDR3 extends over 17 amino acids. Germline-derived CDR1 and CDR2 are SGHRS and YFSETQ. V gave up 0 bases and J gave up 0 bases; unmatched junction bases: 6. CDR3 loop: CASSLVTSGYYQETQYF. The CDR3 nucleotides are TGCGCCAGCAGCTTGGTAACTAGCGGGTACTACCAAGAGACCCAGTACTTC.

This clone was counted a few times. The chain has TRBV6-5 and TRBJ1-4; no reliable D call. CDR1 MNHEY and CDR2 SVGAGI come from the germline V gene. Trimming removed 3 bases from V and 2 bases from J, with 7 bases in between. This CDR3 comprises 14 residues. The CDR3 DNA reads TGTGCCAGCAGTTATCAACTGACTAATGAAAAACTGTTTTTT. Translation gives CASSYQLTNEKLFF.

The chain carries TRBV2 and TRBJ1-1; 8 bases agree with TRBD1. The CDR3 consists of 15 residues. V shed 11 bases and J 1 base; nucleotides not matched to a gene: 12. CDR1 and CDR2 (germline): SNHLY, FYNNEI. CDR3 in amino acids: CASGRGTGGNTEAFF. The CDR3, as DNA: TGTGCCTCCGGGAGGGGGACAGGTGGGAACACTGAAGCTTTCTTT.

The chain uses TRBV19 and TRBJ1-5, with 10 nucleotides matching TRBD1. Per germline, CDR1 LNHDA and CDR2 SQIVND (reference sequence). The trim removed 6 bases at V and 3 bases at J, leaving 8 bases unmatched. CDR3 length equals 16 residues. Written as DNA, the CDR3 is TGTGCCAGTAGGCAACCGGACAGGGGGGTCAATCAGCCCCAGCATTTT. It is translated as CASRQPDRGVNQPQHF.

The J gene is TRBJ1-5, the V gene TRBV6-1; TRBD1 might be the D (5 bases). Per germline, CDR1 MNHNS and CDR2 SASEGT. The CDR3 has 13 residues. V was cut by 2 bases and J by 5 bases, with 7 bases left in between. Written as DNA, the CDR3 is TGTGCCAGCAGTGAACAGGGAGATCAGCCCCAGCATTTT. This codes for CASSEQGDQPQHF.

The V and J genes are TRBV12-3 or TRBV12-4 and TRBJ1-2; 7 bases align to TRBD1. The CDR3 contains 13 residues. The ends lost 5 bases at V and 8 bases at J; junction bases unmatched: 8. The CDR3: CASSPDRALGYTF. In DNA form, the CDR3 reads TGTGCCAGCAGTCCCGACAGGGCGCTAGGCTACACCTTC.

V usage is TRBV7-5 and J usage is TRBJ2-2; the D call of TRBD2 is as the table states it, not checked on the DNA. TRBV7-5 is a listed pseudogene. The CDR3 has 13 residues. CDR3 sequence: CARSHIGPEGLFF. CDR3 DNA sequence: TGTGCCAGAAGCCACATCGGGCCCGAGGGGCTGTTTTTT.

This sequence joins TRBV18 and TRBJ2-7; D is undetermined. In germline, CDR1 is KGHSH, CDR2 LQKENI. CDR3 size: 14 residues. The V and J ends lost 3 bases and 0 bases respectively, with 9 bases between them. CDR3 in amino acids: CASSPGRSSYEQYF. CDR3 in DNA: TGTGCCAGCTCACCGGGCAGGAGCTCCTACGAGCAGTACTTC.

The chain has TRBV28 and TRBJ2-1; 10 bases are shared with TRBD2. The CDR3 has 18 residues. Germline-derived CDR1 and CDR2 are MDHEN and SYDVKM. The J segment lost 7 bases and the V segment lost 6 bases, leaving 18 bases of the junction unmatched. CDR3 in DNA: TGTGCCAGCAGCTCCAAAGGGGTAGCGGGGGGTCTTAGGAATGAGCAGTTCTTC. Encoded protein: CASSSKGVAGGLRNEQFF.

The rearrangement uses TRBV5-4 and TRBJ1-2; 7 nucleotides align to TRBD1. Losses at the gene ends were 0 bases for V and 2 bases for J; bases not matched to a gene: 4. CDR3 length: 15 amino acids. The germline gives CDR1 SGHNT, CDR2 YYREEE (reference sequence). The CDR3 reads CASSLEAGGNYGYTF. DNA of the CDR3: TGTGCCAGCAGCTTGGAGGCAGGGGGGAACTATGGCTACACCTTC. Full variable domain (remainder filled in from reference TRBV5-4 and TRBJ1-2): ETGVTQSPTHLIKTRGQQVTLRCSSQSGHNTVSWYQQALGQGPQFIFQYYREEENGRGNFPPRFSGLQFPNYSSELNVNALELDDSALYLCASSLEAGGNYGYTFGSGTRLTVV.

The chain carries TRBV9 and TRBJ2-1; D is uncertain. The CDR3 has 15 amino acids. The V end was cut by 1 base, the J end by 0 bases, with 8 bases between. Germline CDR1 SGDLS, CDR2 YYNGEE. CDR3 DNA: TGTGCCAGCAGCGTATTTGGGGTCTCCTACAATGAGCAGTTCTTC. Protein: CASSVFGVSYNEQFF. Based on the CDR3 plus reference TRBV9 and TRBJ2-1, the full variable domain is DSGVTQTPKHLITATGQRVTLRCSPRSGDLSVYWYQQSLDQGLQFLIQYYNGEERAKGNILERFSAQQFPDLHSELNLSSLELGDSALYFCASSVFGVSYNEQFFGPGTRLTVL.

J is TRBJ2-6 and V is TRBV19; no clear D. The length of the CDR3 is 16 residues. CDR1 LNHDA and CDR2 SQIVND come from the germline V gene (reference sequence). Trimming pared 5 bases from V and 4 bases from J, leaving 15 bases between. The chain's CDR3 is CASSFLPLVGANVLTF. The DNA of the CDR3 is TGTGCCAGTAGTTTCTTACCCCTGGTCGGGGCCAACGTCCTGACTTTC.

The chain couples TRBV7-2 to TRBJ1-2; 12 bases line up with TRBD1. Unmatched junction bases numbered 9, after V lost 5 bases and J lost 11 bases. The length of the CDR3 is 14 residues. CDR1 is SGHTA, CDR2 FQGNSA, per germline. The CDR3 DNA reads as TGTGCCAGCAGCGTCCCCGGGACAGGGGGCTCGTACACCTTC. The encoded protein is CASSVPGTGGSYTF.